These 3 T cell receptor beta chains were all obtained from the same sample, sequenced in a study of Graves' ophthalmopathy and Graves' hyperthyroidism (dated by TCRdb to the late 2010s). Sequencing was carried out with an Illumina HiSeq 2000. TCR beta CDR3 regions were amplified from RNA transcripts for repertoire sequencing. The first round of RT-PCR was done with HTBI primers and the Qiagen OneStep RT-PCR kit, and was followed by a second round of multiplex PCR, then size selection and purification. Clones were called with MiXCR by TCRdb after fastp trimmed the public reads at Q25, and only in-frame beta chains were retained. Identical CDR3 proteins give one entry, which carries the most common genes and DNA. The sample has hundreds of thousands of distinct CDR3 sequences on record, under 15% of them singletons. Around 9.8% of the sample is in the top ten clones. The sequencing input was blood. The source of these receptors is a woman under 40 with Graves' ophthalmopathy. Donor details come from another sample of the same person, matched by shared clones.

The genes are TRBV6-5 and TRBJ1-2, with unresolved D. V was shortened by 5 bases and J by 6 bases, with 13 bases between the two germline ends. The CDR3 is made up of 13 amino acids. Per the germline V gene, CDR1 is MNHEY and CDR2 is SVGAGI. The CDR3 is CASSNGLAHGYTF. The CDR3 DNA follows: TGTGCCAGCAGTAACGGGTTGGCTCATGGCTACACCTTC.

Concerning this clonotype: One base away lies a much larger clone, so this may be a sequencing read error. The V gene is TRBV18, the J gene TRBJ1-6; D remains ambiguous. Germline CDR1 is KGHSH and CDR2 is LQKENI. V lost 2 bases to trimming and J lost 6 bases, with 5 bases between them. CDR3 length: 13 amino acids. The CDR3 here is CASSPSGNSPLHF. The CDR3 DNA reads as TGTGCCAGCTCACCATCGGGTAATTCACCCCTCCACTTT.

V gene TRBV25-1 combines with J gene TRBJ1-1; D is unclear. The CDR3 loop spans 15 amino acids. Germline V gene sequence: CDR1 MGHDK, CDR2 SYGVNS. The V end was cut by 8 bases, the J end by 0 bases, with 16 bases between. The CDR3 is CASSDGGSMNTEAFF. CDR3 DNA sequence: TGTGCCAGCTCGGACGGAGGGAGCATGAACACTGAAGCTTTCTTT.